This T cell receptor (beta chain) comes out of a study of tumor-infiltrating lymphocytes in localized non-small cell lung cancer. Overall study context: Each patient gave resected tumor and non-adjacent uninvolved lung tissue.

Trimming shortened V by 0 bases and J by 6 bases, and 11 bases separated the two germline ends. The length of the CDR3 is 14 residues. The germline CDR1 and CDR2 sequences are SEHNR and FQNEAQ (reference sequence). TCRdb's copy holds only in-frame clones and misses some; the assay was immunoSEQ multiplex PCR. In the table there are approximately 1,600 clones, around 37% of which are singletons. Regarding this clone: Its cognate antigen is unknown.

Study-wide findings and caveats: Only some patients had TCR sequencing, depending on available tissue. Tumors had more T cell infiltration than uninvolved lung, per TCRbeta sequencing and CD3 counts. Different pieces of the same tissue went to different assays, confounding technical variation with intratumor heterogeneity.

This chain connects TRBV7-9 to TRBJ1-1, with D unresolved. Material: uninvolved lung tissue not adjacent to the tumor. The receptor's source is a human donor with non-small cell lung cancer. Here the CDR3 reads CASSLAGQRPEAFF. Here the CDR3 DNA reads TGTGCCAGCAGCTTAGCGGGCCAGAGACCTGAAGCTTTCTTT.